What follows is one T cell receptor (beta chain) and its context. What it binds is unknown. The protocol was immunoSEQ multiplex PCR, while the TCRdb copy is restricted to in-frame clones and leaves out a portion. The table includes about 590 clones, around 94% detected once. This specimen comes from a study of Tregs in tolerant kidney transplant recipients. Germline V gene sequence: CDR1 MDHEN, CDR2 SYDVKM. The CDR3 is 14 residues long. The V end lost 6 bases, the J end lost 2 bases, and 11 bases lay between the germline ends. This receptor was taken from a human patient who received a combined kidney and bone marrow transplant. The chain recombines TRBV28 with TRBJ1-5; possibly TRBD1 for D (5 bases). The sample was Tregs from blood cultured with allogeneic cells, taken before the transplant. This CDR3 reads CASSGGLGNQPQHF. The DNA for the CDR3 is TGTGCCAGCAGCGGGGGACTGGGCAATCAGCCCCAGCATTTT.